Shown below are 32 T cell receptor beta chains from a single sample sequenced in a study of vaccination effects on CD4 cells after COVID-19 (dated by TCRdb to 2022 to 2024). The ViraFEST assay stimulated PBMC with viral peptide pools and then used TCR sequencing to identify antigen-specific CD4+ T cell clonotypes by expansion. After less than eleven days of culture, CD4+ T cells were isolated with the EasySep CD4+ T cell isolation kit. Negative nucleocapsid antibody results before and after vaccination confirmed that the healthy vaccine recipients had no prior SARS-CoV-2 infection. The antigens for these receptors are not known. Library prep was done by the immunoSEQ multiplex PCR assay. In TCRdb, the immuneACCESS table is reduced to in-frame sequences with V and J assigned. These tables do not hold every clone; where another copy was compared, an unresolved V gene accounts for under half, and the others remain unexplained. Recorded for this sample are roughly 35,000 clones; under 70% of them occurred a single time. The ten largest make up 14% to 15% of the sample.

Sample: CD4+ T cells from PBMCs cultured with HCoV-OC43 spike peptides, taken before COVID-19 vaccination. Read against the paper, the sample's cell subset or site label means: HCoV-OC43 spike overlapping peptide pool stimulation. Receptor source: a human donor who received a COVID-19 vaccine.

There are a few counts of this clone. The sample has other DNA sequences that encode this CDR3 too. CDR3 bases: TGTGCCAGCAGCCTTGGGGGAGTGCGGACTGAAGCTTTCTTT. This sequence encodes CASSLGGVRTEAFF. The chain recombines TRBV7-9 with TRBJ1-1; TRBD1 might be the D (5 bases). The germline V gene has CDR1 SEHNR and CDR2 FQNEAQ (reference sequence). The CDR3 has 14 amino acids. V shed 5 bases and J shed 5 bases, with 15 bases lying between them.

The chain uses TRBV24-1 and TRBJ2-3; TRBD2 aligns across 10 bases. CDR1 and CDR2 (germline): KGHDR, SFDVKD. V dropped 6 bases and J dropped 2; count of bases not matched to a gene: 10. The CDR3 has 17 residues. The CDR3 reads CATSSQISGGPTDTQYF. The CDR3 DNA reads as TGTGCCACCAGTTCCCAAATTAGCGGGGGGCCCACAGATACGCAGTATTTT.

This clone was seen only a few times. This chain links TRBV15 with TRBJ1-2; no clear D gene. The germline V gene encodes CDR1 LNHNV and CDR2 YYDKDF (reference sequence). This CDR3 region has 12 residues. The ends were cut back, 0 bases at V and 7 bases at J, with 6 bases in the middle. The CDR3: CATSRDQGGYTF. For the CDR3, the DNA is TGTGCCACCAGCAGAGACCAAGGTGGCTACACCTTC.

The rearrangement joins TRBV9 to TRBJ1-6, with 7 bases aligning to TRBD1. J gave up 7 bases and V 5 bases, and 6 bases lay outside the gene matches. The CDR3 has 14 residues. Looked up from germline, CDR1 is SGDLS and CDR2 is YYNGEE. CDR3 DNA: TGTGCCAGCAGTTGGGGGACAGTCAATTCACCCCTCCACTTT. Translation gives CASSWGTVNSPLHF. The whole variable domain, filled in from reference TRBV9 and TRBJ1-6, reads DSGVTQTPKHLITATGQRVTLRCSPRSGDLSVYWYQQSLDQGLQFLIQYYNGEERAKGNILERFSAQQFPDLHSELNLSSLELGDSALYFCASSWGTVNSPLHFGNGTRLTVT.

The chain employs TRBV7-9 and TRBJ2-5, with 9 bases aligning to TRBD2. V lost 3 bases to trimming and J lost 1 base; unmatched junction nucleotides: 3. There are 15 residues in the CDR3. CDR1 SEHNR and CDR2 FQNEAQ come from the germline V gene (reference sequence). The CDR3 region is CASSLGSGSQETQYF. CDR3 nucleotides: TGTGCCAGCAGCTTGGGTAGCGGGAGCCAAGAGACCCAGTACTTC.

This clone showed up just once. For the CDR3, the DNA is TGTGCCAGCAGCTCCCGCTATACTGAAGCTTTCTTT. Encoded protein: CASSSRYTEAFF. This chain joins TRBV7-2 and TRBJ1-1, with unresolved D. Deletions cut 4 bases from V and 5 bases from J, with 8 bases between. CDR1 is SGHTA, CDR2 FQGNSA, per germline. CDR3 size: 12 residues.

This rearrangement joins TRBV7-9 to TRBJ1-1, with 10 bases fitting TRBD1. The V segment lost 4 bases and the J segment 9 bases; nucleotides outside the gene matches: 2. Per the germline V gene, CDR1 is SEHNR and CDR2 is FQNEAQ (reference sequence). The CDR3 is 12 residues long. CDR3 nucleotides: TGTGCCAGCAGCTGGGGACAGGGGAAAGCTTTCTTT. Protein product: CASSWGQGKAFF.

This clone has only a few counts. The CDR3 coding sequence is TGTGCCAGCAGCTTAAGTGGAGGGGGGACTGAAGCTTTCTTT. It codes for CASSLSGGGTEAFF. The rearrangement joins TRBV11-2 to TRBJ1-1; weak D call: TRBD1 (6 bases). Per the germline V gene, CDR1 is SGHAT and CDR2 is FQNNGV. CDR3 length equals 14 residues. V lost 2 bases and J lost 5, with 12 bases in between.

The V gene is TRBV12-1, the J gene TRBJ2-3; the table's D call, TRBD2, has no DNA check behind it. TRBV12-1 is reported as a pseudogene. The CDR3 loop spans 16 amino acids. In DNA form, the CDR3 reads TGTGCCAGCAGCCATTACCTAACTAGCCTCACAGATACGCAGTATTTT. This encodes CASSHYLTSLTDTQYF.

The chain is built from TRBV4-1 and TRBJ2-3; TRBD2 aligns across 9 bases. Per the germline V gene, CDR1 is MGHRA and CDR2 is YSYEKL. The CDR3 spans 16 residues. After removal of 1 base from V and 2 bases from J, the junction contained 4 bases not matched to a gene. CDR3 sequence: CASSQVLAGLTDTQYF. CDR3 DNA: TGCGCCAGCAGCCAAGTCCTAGCGGGACTCACAGATACGCAGTATTTT.

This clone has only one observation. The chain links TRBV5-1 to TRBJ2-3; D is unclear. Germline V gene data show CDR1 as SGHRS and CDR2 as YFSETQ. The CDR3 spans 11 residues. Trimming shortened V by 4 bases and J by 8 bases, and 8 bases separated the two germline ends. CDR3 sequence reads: CASSADTTQYF. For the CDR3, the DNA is TGCGCCAGCAGCGCTGACACTACGCAGTATTTT.

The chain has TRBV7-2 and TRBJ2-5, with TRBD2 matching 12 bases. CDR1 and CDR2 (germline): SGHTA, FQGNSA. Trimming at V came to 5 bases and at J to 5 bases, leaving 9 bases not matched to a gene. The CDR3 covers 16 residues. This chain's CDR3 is CASSPHILAGGETQYF. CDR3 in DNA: TGTGCCAGCAGCCCCCACATACTAGCGGGAGGCGAGACCCAGTACTTC. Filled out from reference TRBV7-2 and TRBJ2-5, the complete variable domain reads GAGVSQSPSNKVTEKGKDVELRCDPISGHTALYWYRQSLGQGLEFLIYFQGNSAPDKSGLPSDRFSAERTGGSVSTLTIQRTQQEDSAVYLCASSPHILAGGETQYFGPGTRLLVL.

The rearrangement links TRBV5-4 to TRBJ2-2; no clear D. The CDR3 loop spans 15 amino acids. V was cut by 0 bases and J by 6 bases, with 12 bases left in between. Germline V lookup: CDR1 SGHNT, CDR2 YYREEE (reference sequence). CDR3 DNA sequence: TGTGCCAGCAGCTTGGATCTAAGAGAGGCCGGGGAGCTGTTTTTT. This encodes CASSLDLREAGELFF.

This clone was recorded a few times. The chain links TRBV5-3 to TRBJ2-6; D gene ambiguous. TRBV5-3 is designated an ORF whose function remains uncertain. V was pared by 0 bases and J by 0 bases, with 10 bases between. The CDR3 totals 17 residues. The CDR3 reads CARSLDLVDSGANVLTF. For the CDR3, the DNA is TGTGCCAGAAGCTTGGACTTGGTGGACTCTGGGGCCAACGTCCTGACTTTC.

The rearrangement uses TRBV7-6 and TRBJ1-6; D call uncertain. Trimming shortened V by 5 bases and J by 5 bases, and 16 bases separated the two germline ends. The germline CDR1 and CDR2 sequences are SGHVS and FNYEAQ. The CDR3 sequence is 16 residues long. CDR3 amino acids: CASSARPQWDNSPLHF. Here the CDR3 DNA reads TGTGCCAGCAGCGCCCGACCACAATGGGATAATTCACCCCTCCACTTT. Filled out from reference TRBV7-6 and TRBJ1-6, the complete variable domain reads GAGVSQSPRYKVTKRGQDVALRCDPISGHVSLYWYRQALGQGPEFLTYFNYEAQQDKSGLPNDRFSAERPEGSISTLTIQRTEQRDSAMYRCASSARPQWDNSPLHFGNGTRLTVT.

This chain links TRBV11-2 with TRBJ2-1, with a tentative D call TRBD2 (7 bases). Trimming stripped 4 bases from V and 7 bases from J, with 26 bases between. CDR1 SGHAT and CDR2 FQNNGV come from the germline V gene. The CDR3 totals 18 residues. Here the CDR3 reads CASSSTLREGGVWNEQFF. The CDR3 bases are TGTGCCAGCAGCTCAACTCTCAGGGAGGGGGGTGTATGGAATGAGCAGTTCTTC.

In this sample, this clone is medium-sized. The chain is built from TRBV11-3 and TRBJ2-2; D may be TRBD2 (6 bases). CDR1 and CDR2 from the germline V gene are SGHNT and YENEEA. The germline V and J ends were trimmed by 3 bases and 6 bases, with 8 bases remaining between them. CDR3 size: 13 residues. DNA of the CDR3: TGTGCCAGCAGCTTGCGGGACCCCGGGGAGCTGTTTTTT. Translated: CASSLRDPGELFF.

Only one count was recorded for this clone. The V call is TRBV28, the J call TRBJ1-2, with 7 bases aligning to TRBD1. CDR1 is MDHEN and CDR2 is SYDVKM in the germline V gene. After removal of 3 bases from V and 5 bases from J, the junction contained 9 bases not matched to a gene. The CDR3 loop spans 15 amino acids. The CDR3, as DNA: TGTGCCAGCAGTTTGGGTGGACAGGATTTTTATGGCTACACCTTC. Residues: CASSLGGQDFYGYTF.

The CDR3 sequence: CASSGRTGEEPQHF. The DNA of the CDR3 is TGTGCCAGTAGCGGAAGGACAGGGGAAGAGCCCCAGCATTTT. The rearrangement links TRBV19 to TRBJ1-5; 9 bases align to TRBD1. Germline CDR1 reads LNHDA; CDR2 reads SQIVND (reference sequence). After removal of 6 bases from V and 8 bases from J, the junction contained 8 bases not matched to a gene. The CDR3 has 14 amino acids.

This chain's CDR3 is CASSQEAISYEQYF. The CDR3 DNA reads TGTGCCAGCAGCCAAGAGGCCATCTCCTACGAGCAGTACTTC. The gene calls are TRBV3-1 (or the pseudogene TRBV3-2) and TRBJ2-7; no firm D call. The ends were cut back, 0 bases at V and 0 bases at J, with 6 bases in the middle. CDR1 is LGHDT, CDR2 YNNKEL, per germline (reference sequence). This CDR3 is built from 14 residues.

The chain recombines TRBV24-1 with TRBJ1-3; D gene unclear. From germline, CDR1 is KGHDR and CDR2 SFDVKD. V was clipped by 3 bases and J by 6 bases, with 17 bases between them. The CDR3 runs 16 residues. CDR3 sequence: CATSDQVPGRENTIYF. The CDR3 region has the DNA TGTGCCACCAGTGATCAGGTCCCGGGAAGAGAAAACACCATATATTTT.

The CDR3 is CASSRGQNYGYTF. The CDR3 nucleotides are TGTGCCAGCAGCCGGGGACAAAACTATGGCTACACCTTC. This chain links TRBV14 with TRBJ1-2; a weak D match, TRBD1 (6 bases). V lost 4 bases and J lost 2, with 8 bases in between. The CDR3 sequence is 13 residues long. CDR1 and CDR2 from the germline V gene are SGHDN and FVKESK. Together with reference TRBV14 and TRBJ1-2, the CDR3 gives the full variable domain: EAGVTQFPSHSVIEKGQTVTLRCDPISGHDNLYWYRRVMGKEIKFLLHFVKESKQDESGMPNNRFLAERTGGTYSTLKVQPAELEDSGVYFCASSRGQNYGYTFGSGTRLTVV.

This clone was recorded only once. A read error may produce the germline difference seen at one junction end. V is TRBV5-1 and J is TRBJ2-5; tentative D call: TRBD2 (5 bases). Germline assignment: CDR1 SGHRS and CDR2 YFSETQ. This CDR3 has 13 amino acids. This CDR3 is CASSLTKLENQYF. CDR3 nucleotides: TGCGCCAGCAGCTTGACTAAACTAGAGAACCAGTACTTC.

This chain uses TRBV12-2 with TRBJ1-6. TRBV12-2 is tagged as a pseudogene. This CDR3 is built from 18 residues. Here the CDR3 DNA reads TGTGCAAGTCGGCCGTTCCCTTTGGAGACTCCTCCGAATTCACCCCTCCACTTT. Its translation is CASRPFPLETPPNSPLHF.

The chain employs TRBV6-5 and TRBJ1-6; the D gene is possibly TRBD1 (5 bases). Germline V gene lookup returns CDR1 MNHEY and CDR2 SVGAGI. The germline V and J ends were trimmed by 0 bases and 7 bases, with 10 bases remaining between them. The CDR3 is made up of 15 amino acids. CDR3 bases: TGTGCCAGCAGTTACTCTCGCGCAGGGAATTCACCCCTCCACTTT. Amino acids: CASSYSRAGNSPLHF.

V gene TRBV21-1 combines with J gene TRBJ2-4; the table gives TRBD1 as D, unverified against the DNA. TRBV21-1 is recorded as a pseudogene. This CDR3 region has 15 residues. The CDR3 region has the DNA TGTGCCAGCAGCAAATCAAAGGACAGGAAAAACATTCAGTACTTC. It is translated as CASSKSKDRKNIQYF.

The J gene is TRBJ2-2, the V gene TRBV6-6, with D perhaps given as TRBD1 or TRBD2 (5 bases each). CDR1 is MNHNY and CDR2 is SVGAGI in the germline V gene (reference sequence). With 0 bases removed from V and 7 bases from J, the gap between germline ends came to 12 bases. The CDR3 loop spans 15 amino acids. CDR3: CASSYSRGGGGELFF. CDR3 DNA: TGTGCCAGCAGTTACTCGAGGGGTGGAGGCGGGGAGCTGTTTTTT.

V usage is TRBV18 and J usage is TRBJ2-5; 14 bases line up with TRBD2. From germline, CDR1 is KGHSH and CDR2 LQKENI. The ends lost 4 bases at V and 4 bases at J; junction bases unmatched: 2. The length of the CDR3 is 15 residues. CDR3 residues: CASSLGLAGGETQYF. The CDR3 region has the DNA TGTGCCAGCTCACTCGGACTAGCGGGAGGAGAGACCCAGTACTTC.

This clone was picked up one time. The CDR3 loop reads CAAAGGRYEQYF. CDR3 coding DNA: TGTGCCGCCGCCGGGGGGCGATACGAGCAGTACTTC. V usage is TRBV6-6 and J usage is TRBJ2-7, with D perhaps TRBD2 (7 bases). This CDR3 has 12 amino acids. Deletions cut 11 bases from V and 4 bases from J, with 15 bases between. CDR1 is MNHNY, CDR2 SVGAGI, per germline (reference sequence).

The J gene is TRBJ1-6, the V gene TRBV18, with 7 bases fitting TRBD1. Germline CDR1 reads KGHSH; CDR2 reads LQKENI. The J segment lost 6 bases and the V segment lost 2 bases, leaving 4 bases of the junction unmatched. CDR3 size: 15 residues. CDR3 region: CASSPGTESNSPLHF. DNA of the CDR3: TGTGCCAGCTCACCAGGGACAGAAAGTAATTCACCCCTCCACTTT.

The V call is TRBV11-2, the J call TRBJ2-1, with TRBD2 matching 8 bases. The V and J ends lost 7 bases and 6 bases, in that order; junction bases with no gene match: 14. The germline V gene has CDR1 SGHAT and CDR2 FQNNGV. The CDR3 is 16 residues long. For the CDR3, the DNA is TGTGCCAGCAAGGAAGAAAGACTAGCGTTTTCCAATGAGCAGTTCTTC. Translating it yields CASKEERLAFSNEQFF. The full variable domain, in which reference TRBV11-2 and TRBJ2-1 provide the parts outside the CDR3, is EAGVAQSPRYKIIEKRQSVAFWCNPISGHATLYWYQQILGQGPKLLIQFQNNGVVDDSQLPKDRFSAERLKGVDSTLKIQPAKLEDSAVYLCASKEERLAFSNEQFFGPGTRLTVL.

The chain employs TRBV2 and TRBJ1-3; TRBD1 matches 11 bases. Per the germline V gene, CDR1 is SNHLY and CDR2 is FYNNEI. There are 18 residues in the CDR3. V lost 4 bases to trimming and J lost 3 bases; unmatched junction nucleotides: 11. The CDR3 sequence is CASSGTGGPSAFGNTIYF. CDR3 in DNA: TGTGCCAGCAGTGGGACAGGGGGCCCGTCGGCCTTTGGAAACACCATATATTTT. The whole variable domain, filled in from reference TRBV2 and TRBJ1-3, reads EPEVTQTPSHQVTQMGQEVILRCVPISNHLYFYWYRQILGQKVEFLVSFYNNEISEKSEIFDDQFSVERPDGSNFTLKIRSTKLEDSAMYFCASSGTGGPSAFGNTIYFGEGSWLTVV.